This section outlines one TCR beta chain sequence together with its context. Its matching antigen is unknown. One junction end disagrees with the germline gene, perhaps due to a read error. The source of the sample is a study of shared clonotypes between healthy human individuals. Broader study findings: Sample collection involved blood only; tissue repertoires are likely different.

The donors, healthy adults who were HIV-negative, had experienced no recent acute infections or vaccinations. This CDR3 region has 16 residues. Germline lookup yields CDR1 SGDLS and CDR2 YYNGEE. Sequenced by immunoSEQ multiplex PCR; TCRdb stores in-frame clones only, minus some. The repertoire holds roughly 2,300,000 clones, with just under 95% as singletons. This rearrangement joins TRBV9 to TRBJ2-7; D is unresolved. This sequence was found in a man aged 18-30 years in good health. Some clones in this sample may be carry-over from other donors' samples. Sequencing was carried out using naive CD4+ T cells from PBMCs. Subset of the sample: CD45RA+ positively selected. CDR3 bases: TGTGCCAGCAGCGTAGCAGTAGGTTCCCAAGCCTACAAGCAGTACTTC. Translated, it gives CASSVAVGSQAYKQYF.